This T cell receptor (beta chain) was identified during a study of long-term antiretroviral therapy in people with HIV. General study results and limits: Whereas controls had wider CDR3 length ranges, HIV repertoires had narrower ones.

Turning to this clone: As yet, its antigen is unknown.

The germline V and J ends were trimmed by 7 bases and 0 bases, with 4 bases remaining between them. CDR3 length equals 11 residues. Germline CDR1 and CDR2: SQVTM and ANQGSEA. Researchers ran immunoSEQ v3.0 at survey level. Sequencing was performed with immunoSEQ multiplex PCR; in TCRdb, only in-frame clones are kept and a portion is missing. The table has 15,000 to 20,000 clones, roughly 91% seen once. This chain links TRBV29-1 with TRBJ2-1, with D unresolved. The input for sequencing was unsorted PBMCs, taken 6.9 years after starting antiretroviral therapy. This clonotype was obtained from a man between 50 and 59 years old with HIV. The CDR3 sequence: CSGTSYNEQFF. The CDR3 bases are TGCAGCGGGACCTCCTACAATGAGCAGTTCTTC.